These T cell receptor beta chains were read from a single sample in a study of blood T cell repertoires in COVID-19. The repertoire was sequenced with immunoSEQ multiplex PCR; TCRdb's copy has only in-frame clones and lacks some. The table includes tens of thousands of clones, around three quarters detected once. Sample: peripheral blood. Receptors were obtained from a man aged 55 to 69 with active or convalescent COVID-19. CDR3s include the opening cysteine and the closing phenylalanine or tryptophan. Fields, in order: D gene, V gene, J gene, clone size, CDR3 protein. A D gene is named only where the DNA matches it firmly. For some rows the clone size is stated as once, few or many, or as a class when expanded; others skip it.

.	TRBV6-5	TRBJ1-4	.	CASSYSSEGKLFF
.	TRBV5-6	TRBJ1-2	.	CASSARTDRYIRTF
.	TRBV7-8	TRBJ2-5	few	CASSYRADRPQETQYF
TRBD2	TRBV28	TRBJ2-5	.	CASSLLSGGAGAYQETQYF
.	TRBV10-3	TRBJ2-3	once	CAILSADTQYF
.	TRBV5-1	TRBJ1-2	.	CASALGGEGNYGYTF
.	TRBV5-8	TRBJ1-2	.	CASSSAWEGDNGYTF
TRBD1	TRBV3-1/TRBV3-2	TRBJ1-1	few	CASSATQGDTEAFF
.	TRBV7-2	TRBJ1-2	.	CASSLGGEAYGYTF
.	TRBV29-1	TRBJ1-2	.	CSVEEGGHYGYTF
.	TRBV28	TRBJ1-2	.	CASSLGSAARGYGYTF
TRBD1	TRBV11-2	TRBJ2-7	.	CASSLGGTGSHYEQYF
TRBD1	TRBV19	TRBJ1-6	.	CASSHMDRDGSSPLHF
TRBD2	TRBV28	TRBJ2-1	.	CASSSVAGVENEQFF
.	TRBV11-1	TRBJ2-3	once	CASSLEGLVLDTQYF
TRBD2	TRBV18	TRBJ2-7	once	CASSPLGGESSYEQYF
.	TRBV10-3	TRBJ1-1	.	CAISAWATPLGTEAFF